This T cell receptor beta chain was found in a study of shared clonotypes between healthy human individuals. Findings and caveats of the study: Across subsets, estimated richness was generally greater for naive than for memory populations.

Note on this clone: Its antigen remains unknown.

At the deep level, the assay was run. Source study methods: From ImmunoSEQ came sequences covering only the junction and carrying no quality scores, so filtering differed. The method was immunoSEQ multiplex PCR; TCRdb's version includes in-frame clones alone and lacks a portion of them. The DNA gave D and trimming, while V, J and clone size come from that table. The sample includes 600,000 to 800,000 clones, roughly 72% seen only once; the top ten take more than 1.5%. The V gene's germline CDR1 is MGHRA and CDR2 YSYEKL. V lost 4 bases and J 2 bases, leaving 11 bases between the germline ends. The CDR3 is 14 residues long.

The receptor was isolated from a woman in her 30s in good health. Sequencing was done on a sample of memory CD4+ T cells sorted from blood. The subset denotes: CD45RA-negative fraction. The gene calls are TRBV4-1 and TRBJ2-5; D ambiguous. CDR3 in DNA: TGCGCCAGCAGCCGCATTCCAGTACAAGAGACCCAGTACTTC. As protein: CASSRIPVQETQYF.